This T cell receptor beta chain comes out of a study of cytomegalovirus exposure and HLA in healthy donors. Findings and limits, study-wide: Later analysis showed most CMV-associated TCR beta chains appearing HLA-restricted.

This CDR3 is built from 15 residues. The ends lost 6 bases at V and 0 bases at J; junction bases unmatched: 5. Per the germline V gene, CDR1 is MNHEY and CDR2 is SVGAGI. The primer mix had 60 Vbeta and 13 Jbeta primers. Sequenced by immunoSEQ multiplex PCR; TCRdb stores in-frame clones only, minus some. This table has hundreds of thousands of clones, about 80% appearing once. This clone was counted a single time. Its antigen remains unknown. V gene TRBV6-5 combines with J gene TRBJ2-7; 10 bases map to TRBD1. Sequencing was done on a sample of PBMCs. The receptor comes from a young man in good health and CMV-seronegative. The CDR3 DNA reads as TGTGCCAGCAGCCCCGGGACAGGGGCCTCCTACGAGCAGTACTTC. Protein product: CASSPGTGASYEQYF.